This T cell receptor beta chain was recorded in a study of cytomegalovirus exposure and HLA in healthy donors. Whole-study results and caveats: Using the classifier, cytomegalovirus status was reportedly diagnosed with high specificity and sensitivity. About 90% or about 30% of the time was how often most TCR beta V segments were productive, according to an earlier analysis. Sequence variants that were highly shared formed a cluster that was likely a sequencing artifact.

Trimming shortened V by 6 bases and J by 4 bases, and 15 bases separated the two germline ends. The CDR3 has 14 residues. Germline V gene data show CDR1 as MGHRA and CDR2 as YSYEKL. A note on this clone: No antigen is known for it.

The PCR contained 60 Vbeta and 13 Jbeta primers. The data were produced by immunoSEQ multiplex PCR, yet TCRdb's version contains in-frame clones alone and is incomplete. This table has 150,000 to 200,000 clones, more than 75% appearing once. The chain joins TRBV4-1 to TRBJ2-5, with TRBD2 as a possible D gene (6 bases). The sequencing input was PBMCs. This clonotype was sampled from a girl aged 2 to 10 in good health and CMV-seropositive. CDR3 DNA sequence: TGCGCCAGCAGGGTGTCACGGGACTCAGAGACCCAGTACTTC. The encoded protein is CASRVSRDSETQYF.